This TCR beta chain appears in the sequencing data of a study of blood T cell repertoires in COVID-19. Study background: The United States, Italy and Spain were the sources of the acute and convalescent COVID-19 samples.

Authors' data handling: Using reference gene primer amplification, nucleated cell counts were estimated. The repertoire was sequenced with immunoSEQ multiplex PCR; TCRdb's copy has only in-frame clones and lacks some. The D gene and trimming were derived from the DNA, and the V and J assignments and clone size from that table. The data contain roughly 250,000 clones, around 82% of them singletons. V was clipped by 5 bases and J by 9 bases, with 18 bases between them. CDR1 and CDR2 from the germline V gene are SGHRS and YFSETQ. The CDR3 covers 14 residues. The chain is built from TRBV5-1 and TRBJ2-4; maybe TRBD1 (5 bases). The TCR was taken from a woman aged 80 or older with active or convalescent COVID-19. Source material: peripheral blood. CDR3 bases: TGCGCCAGCAGGGGTGCGGCAGGGAAGAGCATTCAGTACTTC. This gives the protein CASRGAAGKSIQYF. Filled out from reference TRBV5-1 and TRBJ2-4, the complete variable domain reads KAGVTQTPRYLIKTRGQQVTLSCSPISGHRSVSWYQQTPGQGLQFLFEYFSETQRNKGNFPGRFSGRQFSNSRSEMNVSTLELGDSALYLCASRGAAGKSIQYFGAGTRLSVL.